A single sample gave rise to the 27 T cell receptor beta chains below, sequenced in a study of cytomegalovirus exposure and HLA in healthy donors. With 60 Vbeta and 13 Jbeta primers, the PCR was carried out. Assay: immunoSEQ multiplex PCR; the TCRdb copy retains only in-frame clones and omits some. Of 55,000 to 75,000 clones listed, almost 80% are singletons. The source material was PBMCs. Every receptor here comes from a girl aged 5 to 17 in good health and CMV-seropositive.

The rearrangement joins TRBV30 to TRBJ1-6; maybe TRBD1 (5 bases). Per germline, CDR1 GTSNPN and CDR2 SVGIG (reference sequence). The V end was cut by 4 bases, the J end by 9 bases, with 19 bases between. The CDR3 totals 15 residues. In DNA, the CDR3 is TGTGCCTGGAATGGGCCGGTAGGGGAGGGTTCACCCCTCCACTTT. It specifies CAWNGPVGEGSPLHF.

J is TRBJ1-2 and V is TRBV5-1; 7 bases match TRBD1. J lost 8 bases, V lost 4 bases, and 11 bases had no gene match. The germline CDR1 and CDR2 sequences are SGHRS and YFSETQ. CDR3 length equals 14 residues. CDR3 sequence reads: CASSIPGQLYGYTF. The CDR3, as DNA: TGCGCCAGCAGCATACCGGGACAGCTTTACGGCTACACCTTC.

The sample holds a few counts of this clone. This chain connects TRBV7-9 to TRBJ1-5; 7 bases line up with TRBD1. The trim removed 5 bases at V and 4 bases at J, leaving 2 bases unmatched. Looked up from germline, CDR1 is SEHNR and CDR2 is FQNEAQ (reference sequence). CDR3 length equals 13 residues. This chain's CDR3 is CASSRDSNQPQHF. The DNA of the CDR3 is TGTGCCAGCAGCCGGGACAGTAATCAGCCCCAGCATTTT. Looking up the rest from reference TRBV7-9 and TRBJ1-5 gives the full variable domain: DTGVSQNPRHKITKRGQNVTFRCDPISEHNRLYWYRQTLGQGPEFLTYFQNEAQLEKSRLLSDRFSAERPKGSFSTLEIQRTEQGDSAMYLCASSRDSNQPQHFGDGTRLSIL.

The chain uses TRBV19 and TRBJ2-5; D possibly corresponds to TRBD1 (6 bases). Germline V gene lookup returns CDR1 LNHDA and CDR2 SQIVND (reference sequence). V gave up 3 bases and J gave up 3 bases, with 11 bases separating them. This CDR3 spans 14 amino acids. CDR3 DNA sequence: TGTGCCAGTAGTATGCGACAGGTAGAAGAGACCCAGTACTTC. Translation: CASSMRQVEETQYF. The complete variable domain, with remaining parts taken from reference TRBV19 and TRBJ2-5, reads DGGITQSPKYLFRKEGQNVTLSCEQNLNHDAMYWYRQDPGQGLRLIYYSQIVNDFQKGDIAEGYSVSREKKESFPLTVTSAQKNPTAFYLCASSMRQVEETQYFGPGTRLLVL.

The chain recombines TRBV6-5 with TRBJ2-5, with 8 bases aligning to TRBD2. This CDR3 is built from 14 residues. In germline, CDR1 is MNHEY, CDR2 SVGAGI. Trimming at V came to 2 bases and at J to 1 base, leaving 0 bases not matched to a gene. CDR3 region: CASSYTSGQETQYF. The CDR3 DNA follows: TGTGCCAGCAGTTACACTAGCGGCCAAGAGACCCAGTACTTC.

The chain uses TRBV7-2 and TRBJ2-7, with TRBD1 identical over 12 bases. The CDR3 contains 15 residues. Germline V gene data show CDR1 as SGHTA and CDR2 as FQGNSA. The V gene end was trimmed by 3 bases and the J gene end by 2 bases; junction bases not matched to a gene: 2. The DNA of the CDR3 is TGTGCCAGCAGCTTGGGGACAGGGGGCGCCTACGAGCAGTACTTC. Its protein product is CASSLGTGGAYEQYF.

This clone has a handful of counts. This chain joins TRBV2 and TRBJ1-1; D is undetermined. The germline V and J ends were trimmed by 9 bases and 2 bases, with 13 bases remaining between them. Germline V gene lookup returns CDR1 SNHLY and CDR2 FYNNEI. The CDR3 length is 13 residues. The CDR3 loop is CASVVETNTEAFF. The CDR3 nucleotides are TGTGCCAGTGTTGTCGAGACTAACACTGAAGCTTTCTTT. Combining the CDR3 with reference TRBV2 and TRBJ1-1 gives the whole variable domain EPEVTQTPSHQVTQMGQEVILRCVPISNHLYFYWYRQILGQKVEFLVSFYNNEISEKSEIFDDQFSVERPDGSNFTLKIRSTKLEDSAMYFCASVVETNTEAFFGQGTRLTVV.

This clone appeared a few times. The CDR3 loop is CATSAHRQGGHEQFF. The CDR3 DNA reads as TGTGCCACCAGCGCCCACCGGCAGGGGGGCCATGAGCAGTTCTTC. The chain joins TRBV15 to TRBJ2-1; a weak D match, TRBD1 (7 bases). CDR1 is LNHNV and CDR2 is YYDKDF in the germline V gene (reference sequence). There are 15 residues in the CDR3. Trimming stripped 5 bases from V and 8 bases from J, with 19 bases between.

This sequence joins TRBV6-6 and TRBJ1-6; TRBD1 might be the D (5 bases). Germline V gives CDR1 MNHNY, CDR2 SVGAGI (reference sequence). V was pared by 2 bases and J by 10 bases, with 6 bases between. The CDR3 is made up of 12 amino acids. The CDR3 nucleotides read TGTGCCAGCAGTTACCAGGGCTCACCCCTCCACTTT. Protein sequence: CASSYQGSPLHF.

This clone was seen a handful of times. CDR3 in DNA: TGCGCCAGCAGCTTCGGAAGTGGGAACGGGGGGTCTAATGAAAAACTGTTTTTT. It is translated as CASSFGSGNGGSNEKLFF. The rearrangement links TRBV5-1 to TRBJ1-4; TRBD1 is a possible D gene (5 bases). Trimming pared 2 bases from V and 3 bases from J, leaving 20 bases between. This CDR3 has 18 amino acids. Germline-derived CDR1 and CDR2 are SGHRS and YFSETQ.

In nucleotides, the CDR3 is TGTGCCAGCAGACCGGGACAGAGAAATCAGCCCCAGCATTTT. This encodes CASRPGQRNQPQHF. The chain has TRBV28 and TRBJ1-5, with 7 positions matching TRBD1. Germline-derived CDR1 and CDR2 are MDHEN and SYDVKM. The CDR3 has 14 residues. V dropped 6 bases and J dropped 4; count of bases not matched to a gene: 6.

The CDR3 loop reads CASSRTGSEGSPLHF. The CDR3 DNA is TGCGCCAGCAGCAGGACAGGGTCCGAGGGTTCACCCCTCCACTTT. The V call is TRBV5-1, the J call TRBJ1-6, with 8 bases fitting TRBD1. The junction had 9 bases not matched to a gene; V was cut back by 4 bases and J by 9 bases. Germline lookup yields CDR1 SGHRS and CDR2 YFSETQ. The CDR3 length is 15 residues. Drawing the rest from reference TRBV5-1 and TRBJ1-6, the complete variable domain is KAGVTQTPRYLIKTRGQQVTLSCSPISGHRSVSWYQQTPGQGLQFLFEYFSETQRNKGNFPGRFSGRQFSNSRSEMNVSTLELGDSALYLCASSRTGSEGSPLHFGNGTRLTVT.

The CDR3 loop reads CSVASPDEQFF. In DNA form, the CDR3 reads TGCAGCGTTGCTAGTCCGGATGAGCAGTTCTTC. The chain has TRBV29-1 and TRBJ2-1; D unresolved. V was shortened by 4 bases and J by 8 bases, with 9 bases between the two germline ends. Germline V gene lookup returns CDR1 SQVTM and CDR2 ANQGSEA. The CDR3 length is 11 residues.

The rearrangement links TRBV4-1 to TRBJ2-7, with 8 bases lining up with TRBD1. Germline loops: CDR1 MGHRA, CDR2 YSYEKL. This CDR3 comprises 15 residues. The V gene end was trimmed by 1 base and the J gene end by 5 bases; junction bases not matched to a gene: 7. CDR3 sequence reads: CASSQVQGATHEQYF. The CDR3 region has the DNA TGCGCCAGCAGCCAAGTTCAGGGGGCAACCCACGAGCAGTACTTC.

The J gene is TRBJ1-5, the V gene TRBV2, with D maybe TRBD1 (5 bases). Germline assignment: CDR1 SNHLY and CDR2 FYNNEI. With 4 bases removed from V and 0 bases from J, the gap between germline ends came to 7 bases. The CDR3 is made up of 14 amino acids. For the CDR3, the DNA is TGTGCCAGCAGTGCAGGGAATAGCAATCAGCCCCAGCATTTT. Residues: CASSAGNSNQPQHF. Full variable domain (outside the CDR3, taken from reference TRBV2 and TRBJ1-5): EPEVTQTPSHQVTQMGQEVILRCVPISNHLYFYWYRQILGQKVEFLVSFYNNEISEKSEIFDDQFSVERPDGSNFTLKIRSTKLEDSAMYFCASSAGNSNQPQHFGDGTRLSIL.

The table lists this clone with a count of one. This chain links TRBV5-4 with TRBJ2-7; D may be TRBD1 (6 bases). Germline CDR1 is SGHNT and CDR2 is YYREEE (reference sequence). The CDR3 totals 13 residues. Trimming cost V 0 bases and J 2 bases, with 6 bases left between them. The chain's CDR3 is CASSLEGAYEQYF. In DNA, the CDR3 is TGTGCCAGCAGCTTGGAGGGGGCCTACGAGCAGTACTTC.

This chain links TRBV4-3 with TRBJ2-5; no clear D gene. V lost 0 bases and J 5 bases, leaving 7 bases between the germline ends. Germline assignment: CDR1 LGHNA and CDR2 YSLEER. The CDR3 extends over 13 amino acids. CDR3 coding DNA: TGCGCCAGCAGCCAAGATGGCGGTGAGACCCAGTACTTC. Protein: CASSQDGGETQYF.

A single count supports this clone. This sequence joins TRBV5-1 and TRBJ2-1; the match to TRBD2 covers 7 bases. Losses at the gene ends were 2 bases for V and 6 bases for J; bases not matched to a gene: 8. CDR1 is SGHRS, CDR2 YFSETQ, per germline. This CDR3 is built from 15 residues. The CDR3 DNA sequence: TGCGCCAGCAGCTTCTCCGCGGGGGTACGCAATGAGCAGTTCTTC. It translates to CASSFSAGVRNEQFF.

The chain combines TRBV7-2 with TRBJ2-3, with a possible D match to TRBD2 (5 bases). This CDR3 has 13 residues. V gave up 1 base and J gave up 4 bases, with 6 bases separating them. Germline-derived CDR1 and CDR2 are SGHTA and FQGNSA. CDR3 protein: CASSLGGADTQYF. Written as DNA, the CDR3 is TGTGCCAGCAGCTTAGGGGGAGCAGATACGCAGTATTTT.

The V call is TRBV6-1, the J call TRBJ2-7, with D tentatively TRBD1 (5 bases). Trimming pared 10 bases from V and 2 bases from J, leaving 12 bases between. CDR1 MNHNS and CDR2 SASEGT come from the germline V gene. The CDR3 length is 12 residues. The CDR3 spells CAITTDTYEQYF. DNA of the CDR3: TGTGCCATCACGACAGATACCTACGAGCAGTACTTC.

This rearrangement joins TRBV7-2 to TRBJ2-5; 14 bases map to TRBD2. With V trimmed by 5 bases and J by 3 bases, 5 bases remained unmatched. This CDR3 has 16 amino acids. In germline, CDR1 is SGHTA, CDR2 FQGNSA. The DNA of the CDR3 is TGTGCCAGCAGCCTGATGGGACTAGCGGGAGAAGAGACCCAGTACTTC. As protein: CASSLMGLAGEETQYF.

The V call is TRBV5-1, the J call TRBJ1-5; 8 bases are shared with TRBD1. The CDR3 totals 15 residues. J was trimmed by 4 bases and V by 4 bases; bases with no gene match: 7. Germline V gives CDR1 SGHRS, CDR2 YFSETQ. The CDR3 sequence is CASSDGTGGNQPQHF. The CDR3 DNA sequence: TGCGCCAGCAGCGACGGGACAGGCGGGAATCAGCCCCAGCATTTT.

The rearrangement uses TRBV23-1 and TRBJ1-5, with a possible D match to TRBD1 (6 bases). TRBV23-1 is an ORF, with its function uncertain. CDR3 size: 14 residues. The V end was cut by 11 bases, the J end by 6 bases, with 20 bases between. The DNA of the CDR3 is TGCGCCGGAGGCCGGGACAACGAGATTCAGCCCCAGCATTTT. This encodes CAGGRDNEIQPQHF.

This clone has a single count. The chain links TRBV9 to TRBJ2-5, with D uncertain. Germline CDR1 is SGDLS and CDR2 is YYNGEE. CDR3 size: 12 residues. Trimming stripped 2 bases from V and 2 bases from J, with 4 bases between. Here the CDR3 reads CASSVEQETQYF. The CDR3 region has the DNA TGTGCCAGCAGCGTGGAGCAAGAGACCCAGTACTTC.

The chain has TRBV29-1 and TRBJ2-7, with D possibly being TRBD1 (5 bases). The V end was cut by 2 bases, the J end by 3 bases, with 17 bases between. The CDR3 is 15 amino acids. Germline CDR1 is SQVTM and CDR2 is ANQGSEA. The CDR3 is CSVEWSGQGDYEQYF. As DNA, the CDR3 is TGCAGCGTTGAATGGTCCGGTCAGGGTGACTACGAGCAGTACTTC.

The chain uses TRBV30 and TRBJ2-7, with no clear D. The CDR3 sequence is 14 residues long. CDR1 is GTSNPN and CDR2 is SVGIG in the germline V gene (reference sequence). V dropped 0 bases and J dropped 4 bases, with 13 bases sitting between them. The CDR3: CAWSVLEGVYEQYF. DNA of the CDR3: TGTGCCTGGAGTGTACTGGAAGGAGTTTACGAGCAGTACTTC.

The CDR3 DNA reads TGTGCCAGCAGCTTATATCCCCCGGCAGGGGTTGCTTACGAGACCCAGTACTTC. Translation gives CASSLYPPAGVAYETQYF. The genes are TRBV11-2 and TRBJ2-5; the D gene is possibly TRBD1 (6 bases). Deletions cut 2 bases from V and 5 bases from J, with 24 bases between. The CDR3 consists of 18 residues. Germline V gives CDR1 SGHAT, CDR2 FQNNGV. Based on the CDR3 plus reference TRBV11-2 and TRBJ2-5, the full variable domain is EAGVAQSPRYKIIEKRQSVAFWCNPISGHATLYWYQQILGQGPKLLIQFQNNGVVDDSQLPKDRFSAERLKGVDSTLKIQPAKLEDSAVYLCASSLYPPAGVAYETQYFGPGTRLLVL.